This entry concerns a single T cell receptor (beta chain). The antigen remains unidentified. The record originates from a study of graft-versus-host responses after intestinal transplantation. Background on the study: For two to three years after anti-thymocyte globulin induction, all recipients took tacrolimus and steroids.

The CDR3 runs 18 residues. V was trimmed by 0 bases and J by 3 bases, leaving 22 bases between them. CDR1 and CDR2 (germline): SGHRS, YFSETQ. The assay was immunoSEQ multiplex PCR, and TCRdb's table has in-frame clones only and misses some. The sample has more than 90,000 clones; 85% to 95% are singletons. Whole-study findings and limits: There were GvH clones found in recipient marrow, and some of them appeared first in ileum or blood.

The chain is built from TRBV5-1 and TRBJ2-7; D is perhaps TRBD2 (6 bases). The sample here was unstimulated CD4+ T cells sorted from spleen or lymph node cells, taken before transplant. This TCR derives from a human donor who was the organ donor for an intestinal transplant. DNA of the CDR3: TGCGCCAGCAGCTTGGAGGGTCTCCGGGCAGGAGGGCTCTACGAGCAGTACTTC. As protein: CASSLEGLRAGGLYEQYF.